Presented here are 9 T cell receptor beta chains from one specimen sequenced in a study of blood T cells in healthy people across ages. Primed by a sample-barcoded 5' primer and a J-beta primer mix, a second PCR proceeded for about 6 to 12 cycles. Via MiXCR, TCRdb re-called the 5' RACE reads, giving one row per CDR3 protein. The table lists some 1.5 million distinct CDR3 sequences, roughly 27% of them singletons. Sequences were obtained from blood. These receptor sequences come from a woman in her twenties or thirties in good health.

The table lists this clonotype with many counts. V gene TRBV7-3 combines with J gene TRBJ2-7; no clear D gene. The CDR3 is made up of 13 amino acids. The ends were cut back, 3 bases at V and 3 bases at J, with 9 bases in the middle. CDR1 is SGHTA and CDR2 is FQGTGA in the germline V gene. CDR3 protein: CASSFGENYEQYF. CDR3 bases: TGTGCCAGCAGCTTCGGCGAAAACTACGAGCAGTACTTC.

This clonotype came up a few times. The V gene is TRBV5-1, the J gene TRBJ2-7; 12 bases match TRBD2. This CDR3 comprises 18 residues. The germline gives CDR1 SGHRS, CDR2 YFSETQ. With 2 bases clipped from V and 4 bases from J, the junction kept 13 bases outside the gene matches. The CDR3 here is CASSLGVSVGLAGYEQYF. The CDR3 DNA sequence: TGCGCCAGCAGCTTAGGGGTCTCCGTAGGACTAGCGGGGTACGAGCAGTACTTC.

V usage is TRBV20-1 and J usage is TRBJ2-1; the match to TRBD2 covers 7 bases. CDR3 size: 12 residues. The ends lost 7 bases at V and 8 bases at J; junction bases unmatched: 8. Per germline, CDR1 DFQATT and CDR2 SNEGSKA (reference sequence). The CDR3 protein is CSVQSSGDEQFF. The CDR3 nucleotides read TGCAGTGTCCAGTCTAGCGGCGATGAGCAGTTCTTC.

The sample holds a few counts of this clonotype. The CDR3 bases are TGCGCCAGCAGCCGACGTGACAAAGATACGCAGTATTTT. It translates to CASSRRDKDTQYF. V usage is TRBV5-1 and J usage is TRBJ2-3; no clear D. Germline V CDR1 and CDR2: SGHRS, YFSETQ. CDR3 length: 13 residues. V was shortened by 4 bases and J by 5 bases, with 11 bases between the two germline ends.

This clonotype has only a few counts. The gene calls are TRBV6-1 and TRBJ2-7; TRBD2 might be the D (6 bases). Germline CDR1 is MNHNS and CDR2 is SASEGT. V was pared by 1 base and J by 2 bases, with 12 bases between. The CDR3 spans 15 residues. CDR3 residues: CASSEVGGRPYEQYF. CDR3 bases: TGTGCCAGCAGTGAAGTCGGAGGGAGGCCCTACGAGCAGTACTTC.

The chain links TRBV10-3 to TRBJ1-2, with D possibly being TRBD1 (6 bases). Germline V lookup: CDR1 ENHRY, CDR2 SYGVKD. V lost 3 bases, J lost 2 bases, and 10 bases lay in between. This CDR3 contains 14 residues. CDR3 protein: CAISDSTGNYGYTF. CDR3 coding DNA: TGTGCCATCAGTGATTCGACAGGCAACTATGGCTACACCTTC.

In its sample, this clonotype was seen many times. The J gene is TRBJ1-2, the V gene TRBV19; TRBD1 is a possible D gene (5 bases). The germline gives CDR1 LNHDA, CDR2 SQIVND (reference sequence). The CDR3 is 12 amino acids. With 8 bases removed from V and 7 bases from J, the gap between germline ends came to 14 bases. CDR3 sequence (DNA): TGTGCCAGTGGACGAACAGGAGGTGGCTACACCTTC. Translated, it gives CASGRTGGGYTF.

The V gene is TRBV5-1, the J gene TRBJ2-3; 7 bases fit TRBD2. Looked up from germline, CDR1 is SGHRS and CDR2 is YFSETQ. The CDR3 has 15 amino acids. With 4 bases clipped from V and 0 bases from J, the junction kept 5 bases outside the gene matches. The CDR3 loop is CASSTSSGSTDTQYF. CDR3 nucleotide sequence: TGCGCCAGCAGCACCTCTAGCGGTAGCACAGATACGCAGTATTTT.

Worth noting for this clonotype: One end of the junction does not line up with germline, which may come from a read error. V and J are TRBV5-1 and TRBJ1-6; the D is unclear. This CDR3 spans 15 amino acids. Per the germline V gene, CDR1 is SGHRS and CDR2 is YFSETQ. CDR3 sequence: CACSKTSSYNSPLHF. CDR3 sequence (DNA): TGCGCCTGCAGCAAAACTAGCTCCTATAATTCACCCCTCCACTTT.